This T cell receptor (beta chain) was obtained from a study of blood T cell repertoires in COVID-19. Only in-frame clones appear in the TCRdb table, and some are missing; sequencing was by immunoSEQ multiplex PCR. The repertoire consists of more than 65,000 clones, with around three quarters occurring once and the leading ten covering 35% to 40%. Germline values: CDR1 MNHEY, CDR2 SMNVEV (reference sequence). Trimming shortened V by 5 bases and J by 6 bases, and 13 bases separated the two germline ends. This CDR3 contains 14 residues. The clonotype was recovered from a woman in her sixties or seventies with acute or convalescent COVID-19. The source material was peripheral blood. J is TRBJ1-4 and V is TRBV27; D not certain. The CDR3 region is CASSQWARDEKLFF. In DNA form, the CDR3 reads TGTGCCAGCAGTCAGTGGGCGAGGGATGAAAAACTGTTTTTT.